This TCR beta chain originates from a study of CD8+CD57+ T cells in acquired aplastic anemia (dated by TCRdb to 2017 to 2018). About the full investigation: Extracted DNA from sorted CD4+ and CD8+ cells averaged around 3.5 ug, ranging from roughly 0.19 to 27.4 ug. CD8+CD57+ expansion was defined as a frequency above the mean frequency observed in healthy subjects.

Profiling of TCR beta VDJ combinations and CDR3 sequences used genomic DNA as the template. TCR repertoire sequencing was run on an Illumina HiSeq 2000. The paper's data handling went like this. TRBV/TRBJ rearrangement plots, CDR3 size and DJ length profiles, and Simpson's diversity index were used to assess repertoires. Whichever DNA sequence was most abundant in the deep sequencing data was defined as the immunodominant clone. CDR3 amino acid sequences were screened for sharing across subjects and compared with published repertoires and the VDJdb database. TCRdb reprocessing: public reads trimmed at Q25 with fastp, clones called with MiXCR, in-frame beta chains kept. Rows are unified per CDR3 protein, each entry keeping the most common DNA and genes. It is TCRdb's table, rather than the study itself, that gives the V and J calls and clone size. The sample profile shows approximately 190,000 distinct CDR3 sequences; less than 60% of them were found once. The ten top clones hold about 9.7% of the sample.

The paper as a whole reports these results and caveats: CD8+ Simpson's diversity did not differ significantly between patients and healthy controls (P=0.060). Around 27 CD8+ CDR3 sequences were found to be shared between patients and controls, but these sequences appeared to be highly expressed in patients and within the immunodominant clones of the patients.

The CDR3 starts with the cysteine, ends with the phenylalanine, and has 14 residues. The only DNA kept is the CDR3, 42 bases in frame from the first base. CDR1 SNHLY and CDR2 FYNNEI are derived from the germline V gene. V was cut back by 4 bases and J by 2 bases, leaving a gap of 11 bases between them. Notes on this clonotype: Its antigen is currently not known. Base quality data are lacking; no much larger clone is found one base away.

Expansion of CD8+CD57+ cells had been shown by flow cytometry in the patients chosen for sequencing. Every patient had a diagnosis of severe acquired aplastic anemia based on International Study of Aplastic Anemia and Agranulocytosis and Camitta criteria. No therapy had been received by the patients at the time of blood sampling. In the study, sorted CD4+ and CD8+ blood T cells from patients with severe aplastic anemia and from healthy subjects underwent deep sequencing of TCR repertoires. In the USA, patient enrollment took place under clinicaltrials.gov protocols 00001620, 01623167, 00001397, 00071045, 00081523 and 00961064. Ficoll-Paque density gradient centrifugation was used to isolate peripheral blood mononuclear cells. Before DNA extraction, CD4+ and CD8+ T cells were sorted with FACS or magnetic beads.

Material: sorted CD4+, CD8+, or CD8+CD57+ T cells (not recorded which) from PBMCs. This clonotype was sampled from a human donor with aplastic anemia. The chain is encoded by TRBV2 joined to TRBJ1-1; the D gene identity is not certain. The DNA sequence reads TGTGCCAGCAGTGTCGCGAAGACCAACACTGAAGCTTTCTTT. Its translation reads: CASSVAKTNTEAFF.